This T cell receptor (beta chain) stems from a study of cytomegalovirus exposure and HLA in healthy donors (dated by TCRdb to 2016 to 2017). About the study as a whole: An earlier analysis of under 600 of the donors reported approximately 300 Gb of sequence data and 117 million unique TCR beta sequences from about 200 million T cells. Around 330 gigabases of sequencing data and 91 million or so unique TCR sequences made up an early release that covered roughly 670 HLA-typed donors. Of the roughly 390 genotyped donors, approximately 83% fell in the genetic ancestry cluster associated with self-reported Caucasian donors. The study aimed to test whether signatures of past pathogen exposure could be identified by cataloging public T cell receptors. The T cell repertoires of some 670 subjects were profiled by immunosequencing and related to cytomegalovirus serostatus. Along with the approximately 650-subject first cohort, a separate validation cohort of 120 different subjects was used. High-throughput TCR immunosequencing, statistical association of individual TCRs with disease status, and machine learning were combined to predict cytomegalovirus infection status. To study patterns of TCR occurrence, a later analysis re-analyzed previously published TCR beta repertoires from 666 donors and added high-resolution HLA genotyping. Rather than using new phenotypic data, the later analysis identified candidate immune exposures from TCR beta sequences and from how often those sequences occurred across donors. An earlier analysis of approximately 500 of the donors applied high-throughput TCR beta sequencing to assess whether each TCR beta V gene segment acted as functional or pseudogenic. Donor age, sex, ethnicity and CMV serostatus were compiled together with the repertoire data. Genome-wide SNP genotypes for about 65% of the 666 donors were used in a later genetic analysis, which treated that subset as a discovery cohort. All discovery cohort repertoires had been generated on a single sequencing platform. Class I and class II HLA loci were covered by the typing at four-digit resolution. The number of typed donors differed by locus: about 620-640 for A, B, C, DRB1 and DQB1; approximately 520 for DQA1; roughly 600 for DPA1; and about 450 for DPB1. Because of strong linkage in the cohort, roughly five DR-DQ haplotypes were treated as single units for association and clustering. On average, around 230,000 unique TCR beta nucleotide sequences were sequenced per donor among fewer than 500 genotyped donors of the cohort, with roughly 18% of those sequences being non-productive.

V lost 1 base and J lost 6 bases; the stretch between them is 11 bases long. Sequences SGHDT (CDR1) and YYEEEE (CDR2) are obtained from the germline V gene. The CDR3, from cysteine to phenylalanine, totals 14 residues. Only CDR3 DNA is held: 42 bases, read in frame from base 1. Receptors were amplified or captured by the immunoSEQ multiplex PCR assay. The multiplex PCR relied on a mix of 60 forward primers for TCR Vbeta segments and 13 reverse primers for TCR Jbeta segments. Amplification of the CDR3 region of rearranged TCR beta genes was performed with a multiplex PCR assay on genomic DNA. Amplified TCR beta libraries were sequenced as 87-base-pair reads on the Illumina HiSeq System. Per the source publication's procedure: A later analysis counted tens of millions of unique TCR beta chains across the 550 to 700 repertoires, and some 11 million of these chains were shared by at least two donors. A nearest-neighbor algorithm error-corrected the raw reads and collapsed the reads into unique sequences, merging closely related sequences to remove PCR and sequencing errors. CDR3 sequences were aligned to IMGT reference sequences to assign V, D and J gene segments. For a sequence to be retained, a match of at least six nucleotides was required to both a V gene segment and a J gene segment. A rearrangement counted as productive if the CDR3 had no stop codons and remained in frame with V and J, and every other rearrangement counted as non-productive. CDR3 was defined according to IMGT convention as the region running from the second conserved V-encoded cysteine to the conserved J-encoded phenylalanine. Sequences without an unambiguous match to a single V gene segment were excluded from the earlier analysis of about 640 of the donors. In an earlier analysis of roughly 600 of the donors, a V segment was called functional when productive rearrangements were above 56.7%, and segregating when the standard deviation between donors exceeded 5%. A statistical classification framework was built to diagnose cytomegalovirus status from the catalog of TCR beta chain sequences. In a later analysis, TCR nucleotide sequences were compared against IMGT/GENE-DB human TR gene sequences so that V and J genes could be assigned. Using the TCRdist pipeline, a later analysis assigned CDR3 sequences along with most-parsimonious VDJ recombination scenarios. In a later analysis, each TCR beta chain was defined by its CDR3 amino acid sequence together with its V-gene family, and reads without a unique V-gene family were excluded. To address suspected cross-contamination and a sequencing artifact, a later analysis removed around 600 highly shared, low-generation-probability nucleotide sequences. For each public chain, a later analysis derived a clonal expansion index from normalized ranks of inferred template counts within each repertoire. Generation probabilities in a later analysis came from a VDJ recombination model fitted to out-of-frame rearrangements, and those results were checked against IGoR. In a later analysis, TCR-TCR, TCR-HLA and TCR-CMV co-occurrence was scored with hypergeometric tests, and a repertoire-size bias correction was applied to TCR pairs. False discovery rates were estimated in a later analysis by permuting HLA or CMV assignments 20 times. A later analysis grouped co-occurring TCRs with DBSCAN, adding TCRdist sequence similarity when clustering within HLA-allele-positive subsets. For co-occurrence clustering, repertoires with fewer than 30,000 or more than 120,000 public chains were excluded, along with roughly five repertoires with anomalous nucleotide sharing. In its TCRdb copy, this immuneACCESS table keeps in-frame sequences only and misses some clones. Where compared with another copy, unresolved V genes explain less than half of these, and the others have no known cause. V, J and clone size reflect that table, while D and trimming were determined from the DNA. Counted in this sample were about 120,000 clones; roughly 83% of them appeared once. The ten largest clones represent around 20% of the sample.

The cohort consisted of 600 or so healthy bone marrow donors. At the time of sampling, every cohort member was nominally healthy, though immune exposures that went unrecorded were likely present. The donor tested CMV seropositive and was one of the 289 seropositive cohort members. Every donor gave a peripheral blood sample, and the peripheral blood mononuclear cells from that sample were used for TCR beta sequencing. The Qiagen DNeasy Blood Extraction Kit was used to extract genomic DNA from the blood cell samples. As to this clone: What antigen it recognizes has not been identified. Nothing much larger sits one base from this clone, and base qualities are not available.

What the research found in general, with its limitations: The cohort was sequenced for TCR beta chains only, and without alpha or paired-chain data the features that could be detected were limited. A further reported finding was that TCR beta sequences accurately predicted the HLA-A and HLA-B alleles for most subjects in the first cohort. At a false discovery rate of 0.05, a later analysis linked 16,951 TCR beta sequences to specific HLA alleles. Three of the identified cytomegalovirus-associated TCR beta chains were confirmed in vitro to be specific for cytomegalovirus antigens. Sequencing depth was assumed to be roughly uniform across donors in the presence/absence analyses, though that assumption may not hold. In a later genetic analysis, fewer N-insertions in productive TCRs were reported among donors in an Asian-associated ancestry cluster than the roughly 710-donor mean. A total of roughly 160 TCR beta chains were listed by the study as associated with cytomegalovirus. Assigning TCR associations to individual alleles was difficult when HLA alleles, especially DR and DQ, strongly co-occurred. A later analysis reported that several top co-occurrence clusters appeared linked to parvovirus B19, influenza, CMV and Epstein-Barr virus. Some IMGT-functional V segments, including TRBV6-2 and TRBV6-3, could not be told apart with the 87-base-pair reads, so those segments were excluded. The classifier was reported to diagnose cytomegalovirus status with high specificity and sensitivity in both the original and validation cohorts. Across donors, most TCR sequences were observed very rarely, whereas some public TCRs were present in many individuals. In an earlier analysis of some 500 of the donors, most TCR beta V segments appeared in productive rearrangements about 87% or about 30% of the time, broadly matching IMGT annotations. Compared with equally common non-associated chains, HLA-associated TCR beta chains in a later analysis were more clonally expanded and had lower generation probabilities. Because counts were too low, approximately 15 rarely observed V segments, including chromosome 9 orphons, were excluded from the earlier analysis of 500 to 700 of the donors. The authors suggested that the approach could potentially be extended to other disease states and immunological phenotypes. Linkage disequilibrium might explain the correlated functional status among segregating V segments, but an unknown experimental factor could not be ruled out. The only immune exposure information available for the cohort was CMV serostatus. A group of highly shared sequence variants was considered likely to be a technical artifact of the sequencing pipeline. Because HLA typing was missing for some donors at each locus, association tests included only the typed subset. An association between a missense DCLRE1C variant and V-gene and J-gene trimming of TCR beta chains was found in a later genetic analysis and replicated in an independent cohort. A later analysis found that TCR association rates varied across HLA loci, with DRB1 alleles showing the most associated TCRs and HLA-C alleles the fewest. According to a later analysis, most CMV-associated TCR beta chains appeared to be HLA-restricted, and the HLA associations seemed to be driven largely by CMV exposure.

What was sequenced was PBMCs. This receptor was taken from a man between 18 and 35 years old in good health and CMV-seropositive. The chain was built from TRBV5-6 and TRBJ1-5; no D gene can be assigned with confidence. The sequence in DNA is TGTGCCAGCAGCTTGCGCGGGGAAGGTCAGCCCCAGCATTTT. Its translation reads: CASSLRGEGQPQHF.